The entry that follows covers one T cell receptor (beta chain) sequence. This clone showed up just once. The target of this receptor is not known. There are no base qualities to consult, and no much larger clone falls within one base. These data originate in a study of shared clonotypes between healthy human individuals (dated by TCRdb to 2020 to 2022). Notes on the research overall: The cohort included a few men and a couple of women between 18 and 49 years of age. For each donor, CD4 naive and CD4 memory were each run on three plates, CD8 naive on two plates, and CD8 memory on one plate. Blood TCR repertoires of about 5 healthy adults were deeply sequenced to estimate repertoire size and the extent of clonotype sharing between individuals. Libraries were prepared and TCR repertoires were sequenced by different laboratories using diverse techniques, in order to increase sequencing depth and limit assay-specific biases. Leukapheresis yielded between about 0.94 and 10 billion PBMCs per donor. General conclusions and limits of the study: Sampling was restricted to blood, and TCR repertoires in tissues likely differ from the TCR repertoires found in blood. The genetic and exposure-history diversity represented was limited by the small number of donors. Pairwise subsampling indicated that sequencing depth was expected to affect the degree of clonotype sharing among donors. Clonotypes shared by all four sorted-subset donors showed higher generation probabilities than non-shared clonotypes. Rarefaction of sorted-subset datasets indicated incomplete sequencing despite the large sequencing depth. Naive subsets generally had larger estimated clonotype richness than memory subsets did. Approximately 5% of naive CD4, 3% to 3.5% of naive CD8, approximately 2% of memory CD4, and around 0.42% of memory CD8 clonotypes were shared across several donors.

CD8 naive samples consisted of CD45RO-negative cells that were positively selected for CCR7, yielding a CD45RA+CCR7+ population without TemRA cells. The donors were healthy, HIV-negative adults who had no recently reported acute infections or vaccinations. All donors were Caucasian adults living in Nashville, Tennessee, USA. After blood collection by leukapheresis, PBMCs were isolated using Ficoll-Histopaque density gradient centrifugation and then cryopreserved in the vapor phase of liquid nitrogen. Analytical flow cytometry was used to check the purity and quantity of every magnetically sorted T cell population. Genomic DNA was isolated from every sorted fraction and measured by UV absorbance on a Nanodrop 2000c. The CDR3 sequence holds 13 residues, the cysteine and phenylalanine included. Of the read, only the CDR3 DNA is kept; its 39 bases are in frame from base 1. CDR1 and CDR2 were assigned from the germline V gene as MGHRA and YSYEKL.

TCR CDR3 regions were amplified from genomic DNA by multiplex PCR using the deep immunoSEQ assay. Genomic DNA extracted from each cell subset was distributed evenly over all wells of several immunoSEQ 96-well plates, and each plate served as one replicate. Each replicate PCR for sorted subsets received about 200 ng genomic DNA, equal to about 29,000 T cell genomes. Purified libraries were quantified with a Qubit 3.0 fluorometer, sized on a Bioanalyzer 2100, and re-quantified with the KAPA Library Quantification kit. A separate single-read 150-cycle Illumina NextSeq 550 flow cell was used to sequence each immunoSEQ 96-well plate. The authors processed their data as follows. Because the immunoSEQ output included only junctional sequences and no quality scores, the filtering could not be the same as the filtering used for full-length reads. Sequences were annotated with PyIR, a Python wrapper for IgBLAST v1.9, and V/J genes and CDR3 were assigned using IMGT germline references. Reads were removed for weak V/J assignments (E-value above 1e-6), missing CDR3, stop codons, out-of-frame junctions, or ambiguous translated residues. A V3J clonotype was defined by an identical inferred V gene, J gene, and CDR3 amino acid sequence. To compute the percentage overlap between repertoires, the number of shared unique clonotypes was divided by the size of the smaller repertoire. Repertoire richness was assessed with RTK rarefaction, the Chao1 estimator, and Recon v2.1 estimates of unobserved clonotypes. OLGA was used to compute generation probabilities for all TCRbeta clonotypes that the gDNA method yielded from a handful of donors. This immuneACCESS table, as held by TCRdb, lists in-frame sequences with V and J called but not all clones. Of the missing ones, under half trace to an unresolved V gene in checked studies; the others have no known cause. The DNA was the basis for D and trimming; V, J and clone size are from that table. The sample yields hundreds of thousands of clones; roughly 96% were counted once. Jointly, the top ten make up 0.11% of the sample.

The chain is encoded by TRBV4-1 joined to TRBJ2-5; too little of a D gene remains to name it. The tail of the sequence fits TRBJ2-7 better, so the J call may be wrong. Sequencing used naive CD8+ T cells sorted from blood. The meaning of the sample's cell subset or site label: CD45RA+CCR7+. This clonotype originated in a woman under 40 in good health. DNA sequence: TGCGCCAGCAGCCAAGTCTCGGATTACGAGCAGTACTTC. This encodes CASSQVSDYEQYF.